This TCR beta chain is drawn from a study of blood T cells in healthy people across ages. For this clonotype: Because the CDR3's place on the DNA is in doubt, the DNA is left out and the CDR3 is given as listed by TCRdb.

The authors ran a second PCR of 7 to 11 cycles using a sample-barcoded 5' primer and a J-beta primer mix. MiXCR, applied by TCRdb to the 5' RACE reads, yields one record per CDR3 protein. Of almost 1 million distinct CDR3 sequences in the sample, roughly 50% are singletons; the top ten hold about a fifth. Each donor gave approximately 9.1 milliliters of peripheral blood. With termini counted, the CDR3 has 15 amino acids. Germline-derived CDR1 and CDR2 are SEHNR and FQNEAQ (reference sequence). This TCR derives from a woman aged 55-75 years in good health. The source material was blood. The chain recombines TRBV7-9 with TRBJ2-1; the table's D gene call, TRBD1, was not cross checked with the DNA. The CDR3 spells CASSLVGQGSGERFF.